Listed below are T cell receptor beta chains from one sample, sequenced in a study of early T cells in non-severe SARS-CoV-2 infection. TCRdb reprocessed the 5' RACE reads via MiXCR and lists one record per CDR3 protein. Among 86,000 or so distinct CDR3 sequences listed, roughly 13% were seen once. The sequenced sample consisted of whole blood. The origin of the receptors is an adult who was a healthcare worker with PCR-confirmed SARS-CoV-2 infection or an uninfected control (not recorded which). Each CDR3 is given with its conserved first and last residue. The D gene is left open where the match is weak. Size values are once, few and many counts, or a class for expanded clones, and some rows have none.

>.|TRBD1|TRBJ2-1|TRBV11-2
CASTGDRGRNEQFF
TGTGCCAGCACCGGGGACAGGGGGCGGAATGAGCAGTTCTTC
>many|.|TRBJ2-7|TRBV10-1
CASSDGGYEQYF
TGCGCCAGCAGTGATGGTGGGTACGAGCAGTACTTC
>.|.|TRBJ2-6|TRBV2
CASSGQSIFSGANVLTF
TGTGCCAGCAGCGGACAGAGTATCTTCTCTGGGGCCAACGTCCTGACTTTC
>many|TRBD1|TRBJ2-1|TRBV29-1
CSVGQGTRYNEQFF
TGCAGCGTTGGACAGGGGACGAGGTACAATGAGCAGTTCTTC
>.|TRBD2|TRBJ2-1|TRBV6-1
CASSEGQAGVDEQSF
TGTGCCAGCAGTGAAGGCCAAGCGGGGGTGGATGAGCAGTCCTTC
>many|.|TRBJ2-1|TRBV5-1
CASSPTPDPYNEQFF
TGCGCCAGCAGCCCAACCCCAGACCCCTACAATGAGCAGTTCTTC
>few|TRBD2|TRBJ2-1|TRBV9
CASSVSSIGLAGYNEQFF
TGTGCCAGCAGCGTCTCCTCTATAGGACTAGCGGGATACAATGAGCAGTTCTTC
>few|.|TRBJ2-3|TRBV29-1
CSVEDETDTQYF
TGCAGCGTTGAAGATGAAACAGATACGCAGTATTTT
>few|.|TRBJ2-5|TRBV2
CASRQTGVKQETQYF
TGTGCCAGCAGACAAACGGGGGTCAAACAAGAGACCCAGTACTTC
>few|.|TRBJ1-1|TRBV7-9
CASSLMGQNTEAFF
TGTGCCAGCAGCTTAATGGGACAGAACACTGAAGCTTTCTTT
>few|.|TRBJ2-2|TRBV20-1
CSARPGQNTGELFF
TGCAGTGCTAGGCCGGGACAGAACACCGGGGAGCTGTTTTTT
>many|.|TRBJ2-7|TRBV29-1
CSGGSSSYEQYF
TGCAGCGGAGGAAGCAGCTCCTACGAGCAGTACTTC
>many|.|TRBJ2-3|TRBV12-3/TRBV12-4
CASSLGDTQYF
TGTGCCAGCAGCTTAGGAGATACGCAGTATTTT